This T cell receptor (beta chain) was identified in a study of technical replicates of blood from a handful of donors. Clones were read by immunoSEQ multiplex PCR, and TCRdb kept only the in-frame ones, dropping some. The sample shows tens of thousands of clones, roughly 94% of them seen only once. Germline CDR1 SGHTA, CDR2 FQGNSA. The CDR3 is made up of 14 amino acids. V dropped 5 bases and J dropped 5; count of bases not matched to a gene: 3. This clonotype was sampled from a human donor in good health. The chain uses TRBV7-2 and TRBJ2-5, with 12 bases identical to TRBD2. The source material was T cells isolated from PBMCs. The CDR3: CASSPSGRAETQYF. CDR3 coding DNA: TGTGCCAGCAGCCCTAGCGGGAGGGCGGAGACCCAGTACTTC.